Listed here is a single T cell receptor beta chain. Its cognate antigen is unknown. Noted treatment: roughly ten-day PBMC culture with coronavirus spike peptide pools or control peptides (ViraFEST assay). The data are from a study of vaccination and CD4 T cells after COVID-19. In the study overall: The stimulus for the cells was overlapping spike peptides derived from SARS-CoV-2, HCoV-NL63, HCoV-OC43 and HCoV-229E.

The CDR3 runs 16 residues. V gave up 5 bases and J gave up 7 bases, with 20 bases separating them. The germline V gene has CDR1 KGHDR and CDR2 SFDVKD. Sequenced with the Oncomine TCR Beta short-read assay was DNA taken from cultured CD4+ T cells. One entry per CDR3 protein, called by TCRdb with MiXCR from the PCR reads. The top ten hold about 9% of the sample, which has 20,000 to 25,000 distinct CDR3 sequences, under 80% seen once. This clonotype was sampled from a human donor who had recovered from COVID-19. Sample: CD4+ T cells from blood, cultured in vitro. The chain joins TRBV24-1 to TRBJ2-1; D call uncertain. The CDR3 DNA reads TGTGCCACCAGTGCCAAAGACGGTGGCTTTGTAAATGAGCAGTTCTTC. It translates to CATSAKDGGFVNEQFF.